The 25 T cell receptor beta chains given below trace back to one sample, sequenced in a study of siplizumab effects on memory and regulatory T cells. The data were produced by immunoSEQ multiplex PCR, yet TCRdb's version contains in-frame clones alone and is incomplete. The data hold about 64,000 clones, with about 96% observed a single time. Sequencing was performed on naive CD8+ T cells sorted from blood. These receptor sequences come from a human donor in good health.

This chain connects TRBV11-2 to TRBJ2-1; 9 bases agree with TRBD2. Trimming cost V 0 bases and J 7 bases; bases outside gene matches: 10. This CDR3 region has 17 residues. CDR1 is SGHAT, CDR2 FQNNGV, per germline. CDR3 in DNA: TGTGCCAGCAGCTTAGATCATGGCGGGGGGGCCGGGAATGAGCAGTTCTTC. Translating gives CASSLDHGGGAGNEQFF.

This rearrangement joins TRBV6-5 to TRBJ1-2; D not resolved. CDR3 size: 13 residues. Germline CDR1 and CDR2: MNHEY and SVGAGI. The V gene lost 0 bases and the J gene lost 4 bases, with 6 bases spanning the gap. CDR3 sequence (DNA): TGTGCCAGCAGTTACTCGAATGGCTATGGCTACACCTTC. Translating gives CASSYSNGYGYTF.

This clone came up a few times. This chain joins TRBV27 and TRBJ1-6; D may be TRBD1 (5 bases). The CDR3 covers 13 residues. Trimming shortened V by 8 bases and J by 11 bases, and 16 bases separated the two germline ends. Germline V gives CDR1 MNHEY, CDR2 SMNVEV (reference sequence). CDR3 nucleotide sequence: TGTGCCAGCCAACTAGGGGTTAGTGCACCCCTCCACTTT. Protein: CASQLGVSAPLHF.

The chain uses TRBV7-9 and TRBJ1-4, with 8 bases fitting TRBD1. The length of the CDR3 is 13 residues. Germline V gives CDR1 SEHNR, CDR2 FQNEAQ (reference sequence). J was trimmed by 6 bases and V by 4 bases; bases with no gene match: 1. The CDR3, as DNA: TGTGCCAGCAGCTCGGGACAGGATGAAAAACTGTTTTTT. Amino acids: CASSSGQDEKLFF.

This rearrangement joins TRBV2 to TRBJ1-1; tentatively, D is TRBD1 (5 bases). Per germline, CDR1 SNHLY and CDR2 FYNNEI. V was trimmed by 1 base and J by 2 bases, leaving 11 bases between them. The CDR3 sequence is 15 residues long. CDR3 region: CASSEVAGRNTEAFF. DNA of the CDR3: TGTGCCAGCAGTGAAGTGGCGGGGCGAAACACTGAAGCTTTCTTT.

V is TRBV29-1 and J is TRBJ1-1, with a weak D call TRBD1 (5 bases). The V and J ends lost 2 bases and 1 base respectively, with 8 bases between them. This CDR3 region has 13 residues. Germline V gene data show CDR1 as SQVTM and CDR2 as ANQGSEA. The CDR3 sequence is CSVESQGNTEAFF. The CDR3 DNA reads TGCAGCGTTGAAAGTCAGGGGAACACTGAAGCTTTCTTT.

This sequence joins TRBV2 and TRBJ1-3; D is perhaps TRBD1 (5 bases). Germline values: CDR1 SNHLY, CDR2 FYNNEI. CDR3 size: 17 residues. V was shortened by 8 bases and J by 1 base, with 21 bases between the two germline ends. As DNA, the CDR3 is TGTGCCAGCCCTGGACCCTCCGCAGGGCCATCTGGAAACACCATATATTTT. It translates to CASPGPSAGPSGNTIYF.

The chain is built from TRBV5-1 and TRBJ1-1; D unresolved. The CDR3 contains 17 residues. Germline CDR1 and CDR2: SGHRS and YFSETQ. The ends were cut back, 7 bases at V and 0 bases at J, with 22 bases in the middle. The CDR3 bases are TGCGCCAGCGCAGAGGAGGTTGGAAGTTTTGTGAACACTGAAGCTTTCTTT. The encoded protein is CASAEEVGSFVNTEAFF.

The gene calls are TRBV6-5 and TRBJ2-5; a possible D gene is TRBD1 (5 bases). The CDR3 sequence is 14 residues long. CDR1 and CDR2 (germline): MNHEY, SVGAGI. Trimming pared 7 bases from V and 5 bases from J, leaving 17 bases between. The CDR3 sequence: CASKPDIIWETQYF. The CDR3 nucleotides are TGTGCCAGCAAACCGGACATTATATGGGAGACCCAGTACTTC.

The CDR3 region is CASSYSGETQYF. In nucleotides, the CDR3 is TGTGCCAGCAGTTATTCAGGGGAGACCCAGTACTTC. V gene TRBV7-9 combines with J gene TRBJ2-5, with a weak D call TRBD1 (5 bases). CDR3 length: 12 amino acids. CDR1 is SEHNR, CDR2 FQNEAQ, per germline (reference sequence). V was pared by 6 bases and J by 5 bases, with 10 bases between. The complete variable domain, with remaining parts taken from reference TRBV7-9 and TRBJ2-5, reads DTGVSQNPRHKITKRGQNVTFRCDPISEHNRLYWYRQTLGQGPEFLTYFQNEAQLEKSRLLSDRFSAERPKGSFSTLEIQRTEQGDSAMYLCASSYSGETQYFGPGTRLLVL.

The chain combines TRBV11-2 with TRBJ1-2; 7 bases map to TRBD1. CDR1 SGHAT and CDR2 FQNNGV come from the germline V gene. The CDR3 sequence is 14 residues long. The V segment lost 6 bases and the J segment 3 bases; nucleotides outside the gene matches: 7. As DNA, the CDR3 is TGTGCCAGCAGGTTGGTCCAGGGGGACTATGGCTACACCTTC. This encodes CASRLVQGDYGYTF.

This clone has only a few counts. J is TRBJ1-1 and V is TRBV30, with D possibly matching TRBD1 (6 bases). The V gene lost 5 bases and the J gene lost 0 bases, with 10 bases spanning the gap. Germline V lookup: CDR1 GTSNPN, CDR2 SVGIG (reference sequence). The CDR3 spans 13 residues. CDR3 in amino acids: CAWDGQLNTEAFF. The CDR3, as DNA: TGTGCCTGGGACGGACAGTTGAACACTGAAGCTTTCTTT.

The chain employs TRBV9 and TRBJ2-3; a possible D gene is TRBD1 (6 bases). The CDR3 sequence is 16 residues long. V lost 0 bases to trimming and J lost 4 bases, with 15 bases between them. Per germline, CDR1 SGDLS and CDR2 YYNGEE. The DNA of the CDR3 is TGTGCCAGCAGCGTAGAGGAGCCAGGGGTGGCAGATACGCAGTATTTT. Its protein is CASSVEEPGVADTQYF.

This clone was counted only a few times. The CDR3 is CASSQGNTEAFF. Written as DNA, the CDR3 is TGTGCCAGTAGCCAGGGGAACACTGAAGCTTTCTTT. This chain connects TRBV19 to TRBJ1-1; maybe TRBD1 (5 bases). Germline-derived CDR1 and CDR2 are LNHDA and SQIVND (reference sequence). The CDR3 totals 12 residues. Trimming cost V 6 bases and J 1 base, with 6 bases left between them.

The chain combines TRBV2 with TRBJ2-1; TRBD2 agrees at 9 bases. Germline-derived CDR1 and CDR2 are SNHLY and FYNNEI. J was trimmed by 4 bases and V by 5 bases; bases with no gene match: 6. CDR3 length: 15 residues. The CDR3 nucleotides are TGTGCCAGCAGTAGCCTAGCGGGGCGATACAATGAGCAGTTCTTC. This gives the protein CASSSLAGRYNEQFF.

The CDR3 nucleotides read TGTGCCAGCAGCCCAGCTGGGACAGGGGGAGCGTATTATGGCTACACCTTC. Its translation is CASSPAGTGGAYYGYTF. V is TRBV11-2 and J is TRBJ1-2, with 11 bases lining up with TRBD1. Losses at the gene ends were 5 bases for V and 5 bases for J; bases not matched to a gene: 13. Germline assignment: CDR1 SGHAT and CDR2 FQNNGV. The CDR3 is 17 amino acids.

The chain combines TRBV5-4 with TRBJ1-1; D is possibly TRBD1 (5 bases). Trimming took 4 bases from V and 1 from J, leaving 14 bases between them. The CDR3 length is 15 residues. Germline V CDR1 and CDR2: SGHNT, YYREEE (reference sequence). CDR3 in amino acids: CASSPWGVGNTEAFF. The DNA for the CDR3 is TGTGCCAGCAGCCCCTGGGGGGTGGGGAACACTGAAGCTTTCTTT.

This clone was seen only a few times. The V gene is TRBV4-1, the J gene TRBJ1-5, with a possible D match to TRBD1 (5 bases). Germline loops: CDR1 MGHRA, CDR2 YSYEKL. The CDR3 totals 13 residues. The ends were cut back, 0 bases at V and 7 bases at J, with 7 bases in the middle. CDR3 sequence: CASSQDRGQPQHF. CDR3 coding DNA: TGCGCCAGCAGCCAAGATAGGGGCCAGCCCCAGCATTTT.

For this clone: In the same sample, other DNA sequences code for this CDR3. The J gene is TRBJ2-1, the V gene TRBV5-4; D gene unclear. Germline loops: CDR1 SGHNT, CDR2 YYREEE (reference sequence). The CDR3 is 12 amino acids. V was pared by 0 bases and J by 6 bases, with 4 bases between. DNA for the CDR3: TGTGCCAGCAGCTTGGGGGGCAATGAGCAGTTCTTC. Translation: CASSLGGNEQFF.

The rearrangement uses TRBV28 and TRBJ1-5; no clear D gene. V was pared by 3 bases and J by 7 bases, with 13 bases between. This CDR3 is 14 amino acids long. Germline V gene sequence: CDR1 MDHEN, CDR2 SYDVKM. The CDR3 sequence is CASSLLDSGQPQHF. As DNA, the CDR3 is TGTGCCAGCAGTTTGTTGGACTCGGGGCAGCCCCAGCATTTT.

The chain links TRBV27 to TRBJ2-7, with D possibly TRBD1 on 5 matching bases. CDR1 and CDR2 (germline): MNHEY, SMNVEV (reference sequence). The CDR3 has 14 amino acids. V gave up 3 bases and J gave up 0 bases, with 9 bases separating them. In DNA, the CDR3 is TGTGCCAGCAGTTTGTATAGGGGCTCCTACGAGCAGTACTTC. It codes for CASSLYRGSYEQYF.

The count of this clone is one. This sequence joins TRBV9 and TRBJ2-7; 9 nucleotides agree with TRBD2. The CDR3 totals 15 residues. V dropped 4 bases and J dropped 4; count of bases not matched to a gene: 9. The germline gives CDR1 SGDLS, CDR2 YYNGEE. CDR3 DNA: TGTGCCAGCAGCCCACCCACTAGCGGGCGTTACGAGCAGTACTTC. Translation gives CASSPPTSGRYEQYF.

The V call is TRBV6-4, the J call TRBJ2-1, with no clear D. CDR3 length: 16 residues. CDR1 is MRHNA, CDR2 SNTAGT, per germline. Trimming cost V 0 bases and J 0 bases, with 9 bases left between them. The CDR3 DNA is TGTGCCAGCAGTGACTCGACGGGTAGCTCCTACAATGAGCAGTTCTTC. Translation: CASSDSTGSSYNEQFF.

The genes are TRBV2 and TRBJ1-2, with D hard to call. The CDR3 covers 12 residues. Germline-derived CDR1 and CDR2 are SNHLY and FYNNEI. Trimming took 5 bases from V and 1 from J, leaving 5 bases between them. The CDR3 sequence is CASSPNNYGYTF. For the CDR3, the DNA is TGTGCCAGCAGTCCCAATAACTATGGCTACACCTTC.

J is TRBJ2-7 and V is TRBV27; 12 nucleotides agree with TRBD2. This CDR3 spans 15 amino acids. Germline assignment: CDR1 MNHEY and CDR2 SMNVEV (reference sequence). V lost 6 bases and J lost 6; bases outside the gene matches: 9. CDR3 sequence reads: CASSPLLAGGGEQYF. In DNA, the CDR3 is TGTGCCAGCAGCCCACTACTAGCGGGAGGAGGCGAGCAGTACTTC.